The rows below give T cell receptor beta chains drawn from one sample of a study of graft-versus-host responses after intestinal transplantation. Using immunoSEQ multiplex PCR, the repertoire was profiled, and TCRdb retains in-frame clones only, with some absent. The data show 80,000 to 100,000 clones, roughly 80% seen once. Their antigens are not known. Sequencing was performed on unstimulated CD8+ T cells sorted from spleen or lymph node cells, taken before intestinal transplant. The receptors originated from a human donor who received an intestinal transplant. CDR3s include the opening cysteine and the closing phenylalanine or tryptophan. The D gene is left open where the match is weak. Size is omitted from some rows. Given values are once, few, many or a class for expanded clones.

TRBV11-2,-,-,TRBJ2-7,TGTGCCAGCAGCTTAGAGGCAGTGTCCGAGCAGTACTTC,CASSLEAVSEQYF
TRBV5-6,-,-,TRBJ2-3,TGTGCCAGCAGCTTGATCTTAGGACGGCGTGGGTGGGATACGCAGTATTTT,CASSLILGRRGWDTQYF
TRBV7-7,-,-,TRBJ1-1,TGTGCTAGCAGCAACCCGAGGGGCGGGGGGAACACTGAAGCTTTCTTT,CASSNPRGGGNTEAFF
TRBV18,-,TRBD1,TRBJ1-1,TGTGCCAGCTCACCAGACAGGGCATACACTGAAGCTTTCTTT,CASSPDRAYTEAFF
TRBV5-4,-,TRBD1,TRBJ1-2,TGTGCCAGCAGCGCGGGACAGGTAAACTATGGCTACACCTTC,CASSAGQVNYGYTF
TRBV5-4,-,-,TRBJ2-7,TGTGCCAGCAGCTTGGGACAGCAACCCTACGAGCAGTACTTC,CASSLGQQPYEQYF
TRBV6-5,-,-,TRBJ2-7,TGTGCCAGCAGTTACGGGATGAGCTCCTACGAGCAGTACTTC,CASSYGMSSYEQYF
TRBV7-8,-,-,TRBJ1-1,TGTGCCAGCAGCTTAGAGGTGTATGCTAACACTGAAGCTTTCTTT,CASSLEVYANTEAFF
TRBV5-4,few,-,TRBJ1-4,TGTGCCAGCAGCCGACAGGTGGGCGAACTGTTTTTT,CASSRQVGELFF
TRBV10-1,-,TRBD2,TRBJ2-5,TGCGCCAGCAGTGAGGGCAGAGGGCTAGCGGGCTGGGAGACCCAGTACTTC,CASSEGRGLAGWETQYF
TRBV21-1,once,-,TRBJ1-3,TGTGCCAGCAGCAAAAGGGCATTCTCTGGAAACACCATATATTTT,CASSKRAFSGNTIYF
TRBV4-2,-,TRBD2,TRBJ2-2,TGTGCCAGCAGCCAAGATGCGGGAGGGCCTAACACCGGGGAGCTGTTTTTT,CASSQDAGGPNTGELFF
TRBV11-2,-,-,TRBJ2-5,TGTGCCAGCAGACCCTTCCCTAATCCGGCGAGAGAGACCCAGTACTTC,CASRPFPNPARETQYF
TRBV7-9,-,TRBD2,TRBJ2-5,TGTGCCAGCAGCAAGGGACTAGCGGAGACCCAGTACTTC,CASSKGLAETQYF
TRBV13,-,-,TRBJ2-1,TGTGCCAGCAGCTCACCGCCCTGGGATGAGCAGTTCTTC,CASSSPPWDEQFF
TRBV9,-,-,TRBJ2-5,TGTGCCAGCAGCGTAGGTCAGGGACCCCAAGAGACCCAGTACTTC,CASSVGQGPQETQYF
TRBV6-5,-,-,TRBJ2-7,TGTGCCAGCAGTGTCGAAGACCTCTCCTACGAGCAGTACTTC,CASSVEDLSYEQYF
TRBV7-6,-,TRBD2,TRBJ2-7,TGTGCCAGCCGAGCGGGGGGGCGCGCTTCGTACGAGCAGTACTTC,CASRAGGRASYEQYF
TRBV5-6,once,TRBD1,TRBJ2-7,TGTGCCAGCAGCTCGGGACAGAACGAGCAGTACTTC,CASSSGQNEQYF
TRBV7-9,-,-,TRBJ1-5,TGTGCCAGCAGCTCCTCGGACCTTAGCAATCAGCCCCAGCATTTT,CASSSSDLSNQPQHF
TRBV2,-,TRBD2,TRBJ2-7,TGTGCCAGCAGTGAAGCTAGGTGCGGGACGGGAGGATGGAAAGCTTACGAGCAGTACTTC,CASSEARCGTGGWKAYEQYF
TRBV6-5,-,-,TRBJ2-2,TGTGCCAGCAGTTGGGGCGGGGAGCTGTTTTTT,CASSWGGELFF